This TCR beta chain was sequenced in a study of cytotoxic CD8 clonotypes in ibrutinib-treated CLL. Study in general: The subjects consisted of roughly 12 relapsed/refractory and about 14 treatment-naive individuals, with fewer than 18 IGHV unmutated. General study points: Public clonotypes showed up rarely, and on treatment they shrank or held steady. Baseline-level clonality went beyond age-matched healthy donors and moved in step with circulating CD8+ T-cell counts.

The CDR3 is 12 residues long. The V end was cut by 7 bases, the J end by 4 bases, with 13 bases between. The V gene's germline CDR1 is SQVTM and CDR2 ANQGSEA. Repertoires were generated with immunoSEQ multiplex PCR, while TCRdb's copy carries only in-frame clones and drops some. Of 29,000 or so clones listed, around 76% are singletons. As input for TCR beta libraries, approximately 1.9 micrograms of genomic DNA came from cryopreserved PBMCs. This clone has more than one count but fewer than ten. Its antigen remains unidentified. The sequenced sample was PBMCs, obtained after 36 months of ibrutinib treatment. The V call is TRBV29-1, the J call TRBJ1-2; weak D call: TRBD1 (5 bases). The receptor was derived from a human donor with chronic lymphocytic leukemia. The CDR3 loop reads CSASGTAYGYTF. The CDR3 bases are TGCAGCGCCTCCGGGACCGCCTATGGCTACACCTTC.